This paragraph reports one TCR beta chain. This record belongs to a study of blood T cell repertoires in COVID-19. Study-wide context: Samples came from the United States, Italy and Spain, spanning acute and convalescent COVID-19. PBMCs, B-cell-depleted T cells, or T cells were the source of the cDNA or gDNA that made up the material.

The germline gives CDR1 LGHNA, CDR2 YSLEER. V was trimmed by 3 bases and J by 3 bases, leaving 11 bases between them. The length of the CDR3 is 14 residues. As processed by the authors: The assay estimated nucleated cells by amplifying reference gene primers. The data were produced by immunoSEQ multiplex PCR, yet TCRdb's version contains in-frame clones alone and is incomplete. The DNA was the basis for D and trimming; V, J and clone size are from that table. The sample holds roughly 150,000 clones; about three quarters are singletons and the top ten take about 8.3%. This sequence originates from a man in his sixties with acute or convalescent COVID-19. This chain connects TRBV4-3 to TRBJ1-1; D gene ambiguous. The sequenced sample was peripheral blood. CDR3 in amino acids: CASSQAPGDTEAFF. The CDR3 region has the DNA TGCGCCAGCAGCCAGGCACCCGGGGACACTGAAGCTTTCTTT.